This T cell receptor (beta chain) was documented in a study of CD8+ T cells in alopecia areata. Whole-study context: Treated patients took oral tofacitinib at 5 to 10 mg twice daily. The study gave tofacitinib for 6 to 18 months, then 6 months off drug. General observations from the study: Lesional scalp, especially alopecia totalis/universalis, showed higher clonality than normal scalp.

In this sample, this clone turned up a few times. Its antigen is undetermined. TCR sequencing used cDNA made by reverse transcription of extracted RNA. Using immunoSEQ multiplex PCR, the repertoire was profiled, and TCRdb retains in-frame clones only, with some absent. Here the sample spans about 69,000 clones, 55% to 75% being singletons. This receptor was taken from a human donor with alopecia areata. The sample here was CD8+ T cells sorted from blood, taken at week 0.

Here the CDR3 reads CASSTSGSTDTQYF. CDR3 DNA sequence: TGTGCCAGCAGTACTAGCGGGAGCACAGATACGCAGTATTTT. This chain connects TRBV6-4 to TRBJ2-3; TRBD2 matches 9 bases. Per the germline V gene, CDR1 is MRHNA and CDR2 is SNTAGT. The CDR3 consists of 14 residues. Trimming removed 5 bases from V and 0 bases from J; junction bases left unmatched: 0.